A selection of T cell receptor beta chains follows, all from one sample in a study of CD8 T cells in Susac syndrome. One entry per CDR3 protein, called by TCRdb with MiXCR from the immunoSEQ multiplex PCR reads. This table holds 200,000 to 300,000 distinct CDR3 sequences, around 95% found once. Sequenced input: CD4+ T cells from PBMCs. Receptors were obtained from a human donor with multiple sclerosis. CDR3s include the opening cysteine and the closing phenylalanine or tryptophan. D genes are given only for firm matches. Rows may omit the clone size; those that give it use once, few, many or a size class.

NA	TRBV24-1	NA	TRBJ1-2	CATSEWGYGYTF	TGTGCCACCAGTGAGTGGGGGTATGGCTACACCTTC
TRBD1	TRBV29-1	NA	TRBJ2-2	CSGGQGAGELFF	TGCAGCGGCGGACAGGGGGCCGGGGAGCTGTTTTTT
TRBD1	TRBV29-1	once	TRBJ2-4	CSVRQGGKNIQYF	TGCAGCGTTAGACAGGGGGGCAAAAACATTCAGTACTTC
NA	TRBV5-1	NA	TRBJ1-1	CASSLVAGASDEAFF	TGCGCCAGCAGCTTGGTGGCAGGGGCCTCCGATGAAGCTTTCTTT
NA	TRBV5-6	NA	TRBJ2-7	CASSPALGRASYEQYF	TGTGCCAGCAGCCCGGCCCTGGGCAGAGCCTCCTACGAGCAGTACTTC
NA	TRBV20-1	once	TRBJ2-5	CSAFQGQKETQYF	TGCAGTGCTTTCCAAGGCCAGAAAGAGACCCAGTACTTC
TRBD1	TRBV6-1	few	TRBJ1-5	CASSLGTEGNQPQHF	TGTGCCAGCAGTCTTGGGACAGAGGGGAATCAGCCCCAGCATTTT
TRBD1	TRBV10-3	NA	TRBJ1-2	CAISEDRGYGYTF	TGTGCCATCAGTGAGGACAGGGGCTATGGCTACACCTTC
NA	TRBV29-1	NA	TRBJ1-1	CSVRFLLNTEAFF	TGCAGCGTTCGGTTTCTGTTGAACACTGAAGCTTTCTTT
TRBD1	TRBV15	NA	TRBJ1-1	CATSSLGDSVVNTEAFF	TGTGCCACCAGCAGCTTGGGGGACAGCGTGGTTAACACTGAAGCTTTCTTT
NA	TRBV18	NA	TRBJ2-2	CASSPLSGGRTGELFF	TGTGCCAGCTCACCGCTTTCCGGGGGACGCACCGGGGAGCTGTTTTTT
TRBD1	TRBV5-6	NA	TRBJ1-2	CASSRGGWDYGYTF	TGTGCCAGCAGCCGAGGGGGCTGGGACTATGGCTACACCTTC
TRBD1	TRBV29-1	NA	TRBJ2-1	CSVTRDSGNEQFF	TGCAGCGTTACCCGGGACAGTGGAAATGAGCAGTTCTTC
NA	TRBV23-1	NA	TRBJ2-1	CASSQSNDLYNEQFF	TGCGCCAGCAGTCAATCCAACGACCTCTACAATGAGCAGTTCTTC
TRBD2	TRBV6-1	NA	TRBJ2-1	CASSDRLAGLSYNEQFF	TGTGCCAGCAGTGATCGACTAGCGGGCCTCTCCTACAATGAGCAGTTCTTC
NA	TRBV4-1	NA	TRBJ1-2	CASSQVAVPYGYTF	TGCGCCAGCAGCCAAGTTGCAGTACCCTATGGCTACACCTTC
NA	TRBV7-2	NA	TRBJ2-3	CASSPTAALGDTQYF	TGTGCCAGCAGCCCGACGGCGGCCCTGGGAGATACGCAGTATTTT
NA	TRBV12-3/TRBV12-4	NA	TRBJ2-7	CASSRRFAEQYF	TGTGCCAGCAGTCGCCGTTTCGCCGAGCAGTACTTC
TRBD1	TRBV6-5	NA	TRBJ1-2	CASSTAGGYGYTF	TGTGCCAGCAGTACTGCAGGGGGCTATGGCTACACCTTC
NA	TRBV29-1	NA	TRBJ2-3	CSAGTDATDTQYF	TGCAGCGCCGGGACCGACGCCACAGATACGCAGTATTTT
NA	TRBV9	NA	TRBJ1-2	CASSVEGYGYTF	TGTGCCAGCAGCGTAGAAGGGTACGGCTACACCTTC
NA	TRBV14	NA	TRBJ2-6	CASSQRQYSGANVLTF	TGTGCCAGCAGCCAGAGACAGTACTCTGGGGCCAACGTCCTGACTTTC
NA	TRBV11-2	NA	TRBJ2-7	CASSRLEGLGYEQYF	TGTGCCAGCAGCCGATTGGAGGGGTTGGGATACGAGCAGTACTTC
TRBD1	TRBV27	NA	TRBJ2-3	CASSPATGADTQYF	TGTGCCAGCAGTCCCGCGACAGGGGCAGATACGCAGTATTTT
NA	TRBV12-3/TRBV12-4	NA	TRBJ2-5	CASSFAEETQYF	TGTGCCAGCAGTTTTGCCGAGGAGACCCAGTACTTC
NA	TRBV7-8	NA	TRBJ2-7	CASSFRDTQGEQYF	TGTGCCAGCAGCTTCCGGGACACCCAGGGGGAGCAGTACTTC
NA	TRBV19	NA	TRBJ1-2	CASSIRRGRDQTTPYGYTF	TGTGCCAGTAGTATCCGCAGGGGTAGAGATCAGACGACCCCTTATGGCTACACCTTC
NA	TRBV7-9	NA	TRBJ1-1	CASSLVRGAGNTEAFF	TGTGCCAGCAGCTTAGTGCGGGGGGCGGGGAACACTGAAGCTTTCTTT
TRBD2	TRBV4-1	NA	TRBJ2-5	CASSQGLIRGGVQETQYF	TGCGCCAGCAGCCAAGGACTGATCCGGGGAGGGGTCCAAGAGACCCAGTACTTC
NA	TRBV9	NA	TRBJ2-1	CASSVRSYNEQFF	TGTGCCAGCAGCGTACGCTCCTACAATGAGCAGTTCTTC
TRBD2	TRBV15	NA	TRBJ2-1	CATSDSGTLFYNEQFF	TGTGCCACCAGCGATAGCGGGACCCTATTTTACAATGAGCAGTTCTTC
TRBD1	TRBV24-1	NA	TRBJ2-2	CATSDTGQGAGELFF	TGTGCCACCAGTGATACAGGACAGGGGGCCGGGGAGCTGTTTTTT
TRBD2	TRBV2	NA	TRBJ2-5	CASSNLAGVQETQYF	TGTGCCAGCAGTAATCTAGCGGGGGTTCAAGAGACCCAGTACTTC
TRBD2	TRBV4-1	NA	TRBJ2-1	CASSLAGGRSPEQFF	TGCGCCAGCAGCCTAGCGGGAGGGCGGTCCCCTGAGCAGTTCTTC
TRBD2	TRBV5-1	NA	TRBJ2-5	CASSRSGEETQYF	TGCGCCAGCAGCCGGAGCGGGGAAGAGACCCAGTACTTC
NA	TRBV9	NA	TRBJ1-3	CASSVVSDWGESSGNTIYF	TGTGCCAGCAGCGTAGTTTCGGACTGGGGGGAAAGCTCTGGAAACACCATATATTTT
TRBD1	TRBV5-1	NA	TRBJ1-2	CASSLTGDDAGYTF	TGCGCCAGCAGCCTGACAGGGGATGATGCTGGCTACACCTTC
TRBD1	TRBV7-2	NA	TRBJ2-7	CASSTRTGSYEQYF	TGTGCCAGCAGCACCCGGACAGGCTCCTACGAGCAGTACTTC
TRBD1	TRBV4-1	NA	TRBJ1-1	CASSQPTGGALKAFF	TGCGCCAGCAGCCAGCCCACAGGGGGCGCCCTGAAAGCTTTCTTT
TRBD1	TRBV6-5	NA	TRBJ2-3	CASSRGQSTDTQYF	TGTGCCAGCTCCCGGGGACAGAGCACAGATACGCAGTATTTT
TRBD2	TRBV28	NA	TRBJ2-1	CASSFGWGGTYNEQFF	TGTGCCAGCAGTTTTGGGTGGGGGGGAACCTACAATGAGCAGTTCTTC
NA	TRBV18	NA	TRBJ2-2	CASSIQGTGELFF	TGTGCCAGCTCAATCCAGGGGACCGGGGAGCTGTTTTTT
TRBD2	TRBV10-3	NA	TRBJ2-4	CAISSGLAGKNIQYF	TGTGCCATCAGTTCGGGACTAGCCGGGAAAAACATTCAGTACTTC
TRBD1	TRBV9	NA	TRBJ2-5	CASIRGTGGGQETQYF	TGTGCCAGCATTCGGGGGACAGGCGGAGGCCAAGAGACCCAGTACTTC
NA	TRBV30	NA	TRBJ2-1	CAWSVNLADGEQFF	TGTGCCTGGAGTGTAAACCTAGCAGACGGTGAGCAGTTCTTC
TRBD1	TRBV12-3/TRBV12-4	NA	TRBJ1-6	CASSSTGGDSPLHF	TGTGCCAGCAGTTCGACAGGGGGGGATTCACCCCTCCACTTT
NA	TRBV29-1	NA	TRBJ1-1	CSVVVRGLNTEAFF	TGCAGCGTTGTCGTCCGCGGACTGAACACTGAAGCTTTCTTT
NA	TRBV5-1	NA	TRBJ1-4	CASSLDPSRANEKLFF	TGCGCCAGCAGCCTGGACCCGAGCCGGGCTAATGAAAAACTGTTTTTT
NA	TRBV24-1	NA	TRBJ1-2	CATSDWRGYTF	TGTGCCACCAGTGATTGGCGAGGCTACACCTTC
TRBD1	TRBV19	NA	TRBJ2-5	CASSIVGTVETQYF	TGTGCCAGTAGTATAGTGGGGACAGTGGAGACCCAGTACTTC
NA	TRBV3-1	once	TRBJ2-4	CASSSGTALAKNIQYF	TGTGCCAGCAGCAGCGGGACAGCCCTAGCCAAAAACATTCAGTACTTC
NA	TRBV3-1	NA	TRBJ1-5	CASSQGTGTNQPQHF	TGTGCCAGCAGCCAAGGAACCGGTACCAATCAGCCCCAGCATTTT
TRBD1	TRBV12-3/TRBV12-4	NA	TRBJ2-5	CASSMDRGSYETQYF	TGTGCCAGCAGTATGGACAGGGGATCATATGAGACCCAGTACTTC
TRBD1	TRBV11-2	NA	TRBJ1-1	CASRIEGALPNTEAFF	TGTGCCAGCCGAATCGAGGGGGCTTTACCGAACACTGAAGCTTTCTTT
NA	TRBV6-6	NA	TRBJ1-1	CASSYSRGGEAFF	TGTGCCAGCAGTTACTCGAGGGGAGGTGAAGCTTTCTTT
NA	TRBV19	NA	TRBJ1-2	CASRHHQDNYGYTF	TGTGCCAGTAGACACCACCAGGACAACTATGGCTACACCTTC
NA	TRBV7-2	NA	TRBJ1-1	CASSLQGLGAFF	TGTGCCAGCAGCCTCCAGGGCCTAGGAGCTTTCTTT
NA	TRBV9	NA	TRBJ2-2	CASSRSGELFF	TGTGCCAGCTCGCGTTCCGGGGAGCTGTTTTTT
NA	TRBV12-3/TRBV12-4	NA	TRBJ2-7	CASSLYGGSNEQYF	TGTGCCAGCAGTTTATATGGGGGGTCTAACGAGCAGTACTTC
NA	TRBV10-3	NA	TRBJ1-2	CAISESTGNYGYTF	TGTGCCATCAGTGAGTCGACTGGTAACTATGGCTACACCTTC